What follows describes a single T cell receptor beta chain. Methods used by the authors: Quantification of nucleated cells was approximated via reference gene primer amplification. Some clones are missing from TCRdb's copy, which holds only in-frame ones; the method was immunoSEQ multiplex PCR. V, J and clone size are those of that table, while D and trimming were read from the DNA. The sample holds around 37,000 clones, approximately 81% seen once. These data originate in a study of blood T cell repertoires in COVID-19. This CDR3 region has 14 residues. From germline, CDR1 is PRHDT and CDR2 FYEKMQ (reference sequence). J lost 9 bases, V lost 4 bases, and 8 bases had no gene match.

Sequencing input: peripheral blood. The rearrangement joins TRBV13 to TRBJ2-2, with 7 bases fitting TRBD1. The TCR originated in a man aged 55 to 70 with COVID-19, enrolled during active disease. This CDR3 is CASSSTQGVRELFF. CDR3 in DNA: TGTGCCAGCAGCTCCACCCAGGGGGTAAGGGAGCTGTTTTTT. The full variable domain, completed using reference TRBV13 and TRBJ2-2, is AAGVIQSPRHLIKEKRETATLKCYPIPRHDTVYWYQQGPGQDPQFLISFYEKMQSDKGSIPDRFSAQQFSDYHSELNMSSLELGDSALYFCASSSTQGVRELFFGEGSRLTVL.